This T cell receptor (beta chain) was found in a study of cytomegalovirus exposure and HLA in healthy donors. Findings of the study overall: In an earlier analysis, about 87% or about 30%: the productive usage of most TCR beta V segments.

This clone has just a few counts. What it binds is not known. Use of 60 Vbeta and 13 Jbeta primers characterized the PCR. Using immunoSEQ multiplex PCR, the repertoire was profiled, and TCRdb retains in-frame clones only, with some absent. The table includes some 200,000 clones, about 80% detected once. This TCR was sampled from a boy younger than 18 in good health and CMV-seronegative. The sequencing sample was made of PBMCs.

CDR3 protein: CASSQGATNTGELFF. CDR3 bases: TGCGCCAGCAGCCAAGGGGCCACGAACACCGGGGAGCTGTTTTTT. This chain links TRBV5-1 with TRBJ2-2; D is possibly TRBD1 (5 bases). Looked up from germline, CDR1 is SGHRS and CDR2 is YFSETQ. V was shortened by 4 bases and J by 0 bases, with 10 bases between the two germline ends. This CDR3 is 15 amino acids long. Using reference TRBV5-1 and TRBJ2-2 for the parts outside the CDR3, the full variable domain is KAGVTQTPRYLIKTRGQQVTLSCSPISGHRSVSWYQQTPGQGLQFLFEYFSETQRNKGNFPGRFSGRQFSNSRSEMNVSTLELGDSALYLCASSQGATNTGELFFGEGSRLTVL.